This T cell receptor (beta chain) was profiled in a study of blood T cell repertoires in COVID-19 (TCRdb year 2020). Regarding the complete study: Samples covering the acute and convalescent phases of COVID-19 were provided by collaborators in the United States, Italy and Spain. The prospective study material was composed of cDNA or gDNA derived from T cells, B-cell-depleted T cells, or PBMCs. Subjects who had been exposed to COVID-19, were actively infected with it, or had recovered from it provided the deeply sampled blood TCRbeta repertoires that made up the dataset. The repertoires were made available in a free public database intended to serve as a resource for research on the immune response to SARS-CoV-2. The samples were drawn from two sources: the first 160 participants of the ongoing ImmuneRACE study, and 1,200 or so subjects contributed by 6 global collaborators. Sample metadata almost always included a de-identified subject ID, COVID-19 status, age in years and sex. Where available, HLA class I and class II types were taken from metadata supplied by the sample provider and were not determined by assay-based typing. The paper's findings and limits, for the study overall: The quantity of clinical and demographic metadata differed by source and by participant and was supplied without curation.

This clone was seen a single time. Its antigen is still unknown. No base quality values were provided; no much bigger clone lies one nucleotide off. Collaborating institutions collected whole blood in K2EDTA tubes following their own protocols. For TCRbeta analysis, collaborators shipped samples in one of three forms: frozen whole blood, isolated PBMCs, or DNA extracted from either of those sample types. TCRbeta CDR3 regions were amplified from genomic DNA using the immunoSEQ Assay, a bias-controlled multiplex PCR. From the authors' description of their analysis: Within the assay, amplification of reference gene primers was used to estimate how many nucleated cells each sample contained. Sequence reads were collapsed and filtered to measure the absolute abundance of every unique TCRbeta CDR3 rearrangement. For each sample, productive Simpson clonality was calculated as the square root of Simpson's diversity index over productive rearrangements. TCRdb re-hosts the immuneACCESS table, in-frame sequences only. Its copies lack some clones; in the studies checked, an unresolved V gene accounts for under half of them, and the cause for the rest is not known. The V and J calls and the clone size are those of that table, but D and trimming were determined from the DNA. The sample yields approximately 190,000 clones; over 70% were counted once. The ten largest clonotypes hold around 6.9% of the sample.

This TCR came from a man aged 60-69 years with acute or convalescent COVID-19. Specimen: peripheral blood.

This receptor carries the CDR3 CASGPLFSTDTQYF. The DNA sequence is as follows: TGTGCCAGCGGGCCCCTATTTAGCACAGATACGCAGTATTTT. The rearranged segments are TRBV2 and TRBJ2-3, with the D gene call left open. The germline V gene yields SNHLY for CDR1 and FYNNEI for CDR2. Spanning cysteine to phenylalanine, the CDR3 consists of 14 amino acids. Of all the DNA, just the CDR3 is kept, 42 bases in frame from base 1. At the junction V is shortened by 8 bases and J by 0 bases, with 12 bases in between.